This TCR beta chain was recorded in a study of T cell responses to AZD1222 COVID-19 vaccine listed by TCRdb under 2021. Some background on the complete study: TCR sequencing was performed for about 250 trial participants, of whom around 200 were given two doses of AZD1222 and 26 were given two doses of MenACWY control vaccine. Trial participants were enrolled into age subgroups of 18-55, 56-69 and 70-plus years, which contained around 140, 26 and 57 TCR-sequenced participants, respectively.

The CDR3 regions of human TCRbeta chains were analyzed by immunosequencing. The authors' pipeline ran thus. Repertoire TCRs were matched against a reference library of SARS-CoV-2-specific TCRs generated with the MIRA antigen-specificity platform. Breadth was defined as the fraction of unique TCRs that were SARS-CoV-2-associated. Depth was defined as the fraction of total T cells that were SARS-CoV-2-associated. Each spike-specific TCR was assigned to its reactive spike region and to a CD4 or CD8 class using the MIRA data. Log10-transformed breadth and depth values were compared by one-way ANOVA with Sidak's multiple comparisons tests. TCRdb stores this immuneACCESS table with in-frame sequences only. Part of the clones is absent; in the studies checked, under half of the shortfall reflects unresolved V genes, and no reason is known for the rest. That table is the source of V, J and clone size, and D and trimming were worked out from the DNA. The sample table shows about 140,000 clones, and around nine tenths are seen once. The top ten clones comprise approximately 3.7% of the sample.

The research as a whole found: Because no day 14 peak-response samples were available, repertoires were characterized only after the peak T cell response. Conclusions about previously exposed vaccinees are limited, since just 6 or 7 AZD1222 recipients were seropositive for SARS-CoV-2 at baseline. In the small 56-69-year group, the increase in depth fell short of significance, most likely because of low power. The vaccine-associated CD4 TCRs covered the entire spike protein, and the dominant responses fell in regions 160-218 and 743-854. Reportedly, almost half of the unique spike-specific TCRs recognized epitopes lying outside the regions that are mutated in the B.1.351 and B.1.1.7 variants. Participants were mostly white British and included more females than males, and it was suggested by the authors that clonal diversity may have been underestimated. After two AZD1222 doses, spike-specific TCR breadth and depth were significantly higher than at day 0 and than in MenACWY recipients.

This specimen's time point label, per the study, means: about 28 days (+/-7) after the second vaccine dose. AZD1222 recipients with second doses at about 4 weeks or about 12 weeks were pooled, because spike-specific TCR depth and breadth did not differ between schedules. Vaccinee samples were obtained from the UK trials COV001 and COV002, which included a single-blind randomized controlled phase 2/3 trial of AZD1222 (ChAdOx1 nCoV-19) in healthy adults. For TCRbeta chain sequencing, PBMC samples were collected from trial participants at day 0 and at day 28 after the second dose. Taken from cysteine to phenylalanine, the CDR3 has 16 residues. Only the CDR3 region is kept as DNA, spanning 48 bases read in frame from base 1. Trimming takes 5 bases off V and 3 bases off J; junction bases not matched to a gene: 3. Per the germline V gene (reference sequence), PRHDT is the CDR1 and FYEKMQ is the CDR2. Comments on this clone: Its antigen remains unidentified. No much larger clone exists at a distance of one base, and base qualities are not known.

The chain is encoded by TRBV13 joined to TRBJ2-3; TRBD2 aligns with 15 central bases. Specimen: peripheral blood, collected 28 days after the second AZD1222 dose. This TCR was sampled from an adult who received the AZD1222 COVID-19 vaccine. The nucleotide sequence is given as TGTGCCAGCAGCACCGGGACTAGCGGGGGGACAGATACGCAGTATTTT. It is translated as CASSTGTSGGTDTQYF. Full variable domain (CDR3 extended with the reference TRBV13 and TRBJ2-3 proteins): AAGVIQSPRHLIKEKRETATLKCYPIPRHDTVYWYQQGPGQDPQFLISFYEKMQSDKGSIPDRFSAQQFSDYHSELNMSSLELGDSALYFCASSTGTSGGTDTQYFGPGTRLTVL.